This T cell receptor (delta chain) was recovered during a study of γδ T cells in repeated Plasmodium falciparum infection. Study summary: Malaria-naive adults were infected with P. falciparum NF54 four times over about 600 days. Whole-study findings and limits: Vdelta2-negative gammadelta repertoires appeared less diverse and less shared in Malian than Australian children. Over time and infection, Vgamma9/Vdelta2+ repertoires remained highly stable and polyclonal.

This clone was seen a handful of times. Its antigen is unidentified. Translating this DNA gives a protein that differs at residue 15 from the TCRdb one, which belongs to a much larger clone; a read error is likely, and the protein shown is this translation. This CDR3 has 21 residues. Unmatched junction bases numbered 22, after V lost 4 bases and J lost 1 base. Germline CDR1 TSWWSYY, CDR2 QGS. Bulk repertoires came from Vgamma9/Vdelta2+ or Vdelta2-negative gammadelta T cells flow-sorted from PBMC. Sequencing covered both gamma and delta TCR chains per sample. TCRdb reanalyzed the multiplex PCR reads using CATT. The sample consists of some 100,000 delta-chain clones, roughly 1.4% of them appearing once.

The sequencing sample was made of gamma-delta T cells from blood. This chain joins TRDV1 and TRDJ1, with 9 bases matching TRDD3. The J gene was not available in TCRdb and was assigned here by matching the DNA to germline segments. This TCR came from a pool of human donors (malaria-infected and uninfected, not separated). In nucleotides, the CDR3 is TGTGCTCTTGGGGGACCCTCCCCGTACTGGGGGACCCGAACGTGCACCGATAAACTCATCTTT. This encodes CALGGPSPYWGTRTCTDKLIF.